The entry below gives a single T cell receptor (beta chain) sequence along with its context. The data stem from a study of T cell responses to AZD1222 COVID-19 vaccine. Study-wide context: Second doses were pooled across both intervals (about 4 or about 12 weeks).

Repertoires were generated with immunoSEQ multiplex PCR, while TCRdb's copy carries only in-frame clones and drops some. Altogether over 100,000 clones are present, about nine tenths being singletons, with the ten largest covering 5% to 5.5%. The CDR3 contains 15 residues. The rearrangement uses TRBV12-2 and TRBJ1-5. TRBV12-2 is a pseudogene segment. Sequenced material: peripheral blood, taken on day 0 of AZD1222 vaccination. This clonotype was obtained from an adult in good health. In nucleotides, the CDR3 is TGTGCAAGTCGCCCCATTCGGCGATTTCCTCAGCCCCAGCATTTT. Translation gives CASRPIRRFPQPQHF.